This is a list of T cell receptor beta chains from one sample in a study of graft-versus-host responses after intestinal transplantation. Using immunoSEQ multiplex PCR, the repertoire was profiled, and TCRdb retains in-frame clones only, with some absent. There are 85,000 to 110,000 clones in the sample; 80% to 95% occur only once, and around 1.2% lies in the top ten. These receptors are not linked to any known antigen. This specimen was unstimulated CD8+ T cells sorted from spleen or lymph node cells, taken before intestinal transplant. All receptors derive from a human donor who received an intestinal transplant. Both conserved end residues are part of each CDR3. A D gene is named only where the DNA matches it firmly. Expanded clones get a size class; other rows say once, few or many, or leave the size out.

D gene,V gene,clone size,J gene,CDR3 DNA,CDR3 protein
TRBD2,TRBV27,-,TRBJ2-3,TGTGCCAGCAGTCCACGGACTAGCAGGACAGATACGCAGTATTTT,CASSPRTSRTDTQYF
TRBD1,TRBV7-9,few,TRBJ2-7,TGTGCCAGCAGAACTACCGAGGGGGCCAACTACGAGCAGTACTTC,CASRTTEGANYEQYF
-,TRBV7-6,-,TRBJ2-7,TGTGCCAGCAGCTTAGAGCCTACAGGGACCTACGAGCAGTACTTC,CASSLEPTGTYEQYF
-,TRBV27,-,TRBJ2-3,TGTGCCAGCAGTTTAAGGGCTCAGGACGCTCCAGATACGCAGTATTTT,CASSLRAQDAPDTQYF
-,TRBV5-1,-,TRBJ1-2,TGCGCCAGCAGCTCAATAGACACCGAGGCGAACTATGGCTACACCTTC,CASSSIDTEANYGYTF
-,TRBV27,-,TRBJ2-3,TGTGCCAGCAGTTCGGGACCCCCCGCAGACACAGATACGCAGTATTTT,CASSSGPPADTDTQYF
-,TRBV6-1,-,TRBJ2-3,TGTGCCAGCAATAGCCAAGATACGCAGTATTTT,CASNSQDTQYF
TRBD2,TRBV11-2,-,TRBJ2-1,TGTGCCAGCAGGATTAGCGGGGGGGCTCTCAATGAGCAGTTCTTC,CASRISGGALNEQFF
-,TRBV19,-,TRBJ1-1,TGTGCCAGTAGTATAGTCTTAACAGCTAACACTGAAGCTTTCTTT,CASSIVLTANTEAFF
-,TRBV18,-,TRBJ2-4,TGTGCCAGCTCACCATGGGGACTGAAAAACATTCAGTACTTC,CASSPWGLKNIQYF
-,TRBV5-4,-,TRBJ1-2,TGTGCCAGCAGCTTGGCCGACCCATGGGTGGATGGCTACACCTTC,CASSLADPWVDGYTF
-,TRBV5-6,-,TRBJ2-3,TGTGCCAGCAGCTTGGATTGGGGAGATACGCAGTATTTT,CASSLDWGDTQYF
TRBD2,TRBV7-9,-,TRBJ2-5,TGTGCCAGCAGCAAACTAGCGGGGGGGCAAGAGACCCAGTACTTC,CASSKLAGGQETQYF
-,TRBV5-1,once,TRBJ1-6,TGCGCCAGCAGTCGCAGGGTAAATTCACCCCTCCACTTT,CASSRRVNSPLHF
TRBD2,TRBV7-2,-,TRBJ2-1,TGTGCCAGCAGCTTAGTAGCGGGGAATGAGCAGTTCTTC,CASSLVAGNEQFF
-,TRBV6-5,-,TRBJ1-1,TGTGCCAGCAGTTACTCGGTGAAGCAGAACACTGAAGCTTTCTTT,CASSYSVKQNTEAFF
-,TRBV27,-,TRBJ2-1,TGTGCCAGCAGTTCCGGGCCCCTTACCCATGAGCAGTTCTTC,CASSSGPLTHEQFF
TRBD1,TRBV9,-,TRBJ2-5,TGTGCCAGCAGCGCAACCGGGACAGGTGGGTCCTCAGAGACCCAGTACTTC,CASSATGTGGSSETQYF
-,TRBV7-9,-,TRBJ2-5,TGTGCCAGCAGCAGGGCTTACTGGGACTTC,CASSRAYWDF
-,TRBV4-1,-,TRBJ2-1,TGCGCCAGCAGCCATACGACCCTCTACAATGAGCAGTTCTTC,CASSHTTLYNEQFF
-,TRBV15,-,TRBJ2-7,TGTGCCACCAGCAGAGGACGGGGGATTGAGCAGTACTTC,CATSRGRGIEQYF
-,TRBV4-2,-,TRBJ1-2,TGTGCCAGCAGCCAAGTTCCGGAGCCCAACGTAAATAAGTATGGCTCCACTCAAGCTTATGGCTACACCTTC,CASSQVPEPNVNKYGSTQAYGYTF
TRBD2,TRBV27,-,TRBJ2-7,TGTGCCAGCAGTTACGCTAGCGGGGTCTTGTACGAGCAGTACTTC,CASSYASGVLYEQYF
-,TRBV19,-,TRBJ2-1,TGTGCCAGTAGTCCCCAGCGGCTCTACAATGAGCAGTTCTTC,CASSPQRLYNEQFF
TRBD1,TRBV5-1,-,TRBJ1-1,TGCGCCAGCAGCTACAGGGGGTCAGGGATGAACACTGAAGCTTTCTTT,CASSYRGSGMNTEAFF
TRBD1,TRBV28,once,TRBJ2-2,TGTGCCAGCAGTTATAGGGACAGGGATTTGGCCGGGGAGCTGTTTTTT,CASSYRDRDLAGELFF
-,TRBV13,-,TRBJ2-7,TGTGCCAGCAGCAAACTCTACGAGCAGTACTTC,CASSKLYEQYF
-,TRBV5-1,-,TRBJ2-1,TGCGCCAGCAGCCGGTTACTCTCCGATGAGCAGTTCTTC,CASSRLLSDEQFF
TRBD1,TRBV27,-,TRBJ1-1,TGTGCCATCGAAGACAGGGGGCGGGCTTTCTTT,CAIEDRGRAFF
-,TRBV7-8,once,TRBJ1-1,TGTGCCAGCAGCTCGGGCGGAGGGAACACTGAAGCTTTCTTT,CASSSGGGNTEAFF
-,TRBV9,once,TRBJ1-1,TGTGCCAGCAGCGTAATAGAGGGAGGGACTGAAGCTTTCTTT,CASSVIEGGTEAFF
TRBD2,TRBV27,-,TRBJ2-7,TGTGCCAGCAGAAGTGGCCGACTAGCGGGGAGCTCCTACGAGCAGTACTTC,CASRSGRLAGSSYEQYF
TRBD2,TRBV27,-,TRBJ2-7,TGTGCCAGCAGTTTGTCCACACGGGGGGGAATCTACGAGCAGTACTTC,CASSLSTRGGIYEQYF
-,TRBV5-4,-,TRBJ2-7,TGTGCCAGCAGCTTGGCGGTCGACGAGCAGTACTTC,CASSLAVDEQYF
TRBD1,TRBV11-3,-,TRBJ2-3,TGTGCCAGCAGCACCCGCGGGACAGGGAATTCAGATACGCAGTATTTT,CASSTRGTGNSDTQYF
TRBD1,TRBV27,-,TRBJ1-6,TGTGCCAGCAGTAAGCCGGACAGGGGGCACAATTCACCCCTCCACTTT,CASSKPDRGHNSPLHF
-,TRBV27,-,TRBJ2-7,TGTGCCAGCAGTTTATCGACGCGGGACAGCTCCTACGAGCAGTACTTC,CASSLSTRDSSYEQYF
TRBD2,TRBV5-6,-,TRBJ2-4,TGTGCCAGCAGCCAACTAGCGACGGGGTTCAACATTCAGTACTTC,CASSQLATGFNIQYF
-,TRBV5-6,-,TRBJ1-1,TGTGCCAGCAGCCCCCGCCGGAACACTGAAGCTTTCTTT,CASSPRRNTEAFF
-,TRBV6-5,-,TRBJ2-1,TGTGCCAGCAGTTACTCGATATCCTACAATGAGCAGTTCTTC,CASSYSISYNEQFF
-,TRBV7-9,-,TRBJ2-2,TGTGCCAGCAGCTTAGGAGGGTCCGGGGAGCTGTTTTTT,CASSLGGSGELFF
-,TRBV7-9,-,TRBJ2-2,TGTGCCAGCAGCTTAGTAGGGGCGTCCACCGGGGAGCTGTTTTTT,CASSLVGASTGELFF
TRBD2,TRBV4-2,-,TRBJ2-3,TGTGCCAGCAGCCCCCCTAGCGGGGATACGCAGTATTTT,CASSPPSGDTQYF
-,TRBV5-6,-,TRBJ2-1,TGTGCCAGCAGCTTCGAAAGGGACAATGAGCAGTTCTTC,CASSFERDNEQFF
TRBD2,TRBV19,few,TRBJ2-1,TGTGCCAGTAGGACTAGCGGGGGGATCGATGAGCAGTTCTTC,CASRTSGGIDEQFF
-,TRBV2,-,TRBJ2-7,TGTGCCAGCAGTGCGAGACCGGACGAGCAGTACTTC,CASSARPDEQYF
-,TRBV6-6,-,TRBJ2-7,TGTGCCAGCAGTTACTCCGGGTCTTCCTACGAGCAGTACTTC,CASSYSGSSYEQYF
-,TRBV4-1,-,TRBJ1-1,TGCGCCAGCAGCCAAGCTGGGGTTTTGAACACTGAAGCTTTCTTT,CASSQAGVLNTEAFF
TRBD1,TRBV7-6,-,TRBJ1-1,TGTGCCAGCAGCTTAGGGACAGGGGGCTTGGGCACTGAAGCTTTCTTT,CASSLGTGGLGTEAFF
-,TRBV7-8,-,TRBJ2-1,TGTGCCAGCAGCTCCCCCAGCCAAGGGTCCTGGTACAATGAGCAGTTCTTC,CASSSPSQGSWYNEQFF
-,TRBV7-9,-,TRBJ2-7,TGTGCCAGCAGCTTAGGAGGGAATGTCTACGAGCAGTACTTC,CASSLGGNVYEQYF
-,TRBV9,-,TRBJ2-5,TGTGCCAGCACCCGCGGTGGGGGGGGGCCCCAAGAGACCCAGTACTTC,CASTRGGGGPQETQYF
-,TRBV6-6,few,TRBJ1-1,TGTGCCAGCAGCCACAGGGTTGAAGCTTTCTTT,CASSHRVEAFF